The 28 T cell receptor beta chains listed next were all sequenced from one sample in a study of blood T cells in healthy people across ages. The authors ran a second PCR of about 6 to 11 cycles using a sample-barcoded 5' primer and a J-beta primer mix. Via MiXCR, TCRdb re-called the 5' RACE reads, giving one row per CDR3 protein. The data hold about 800,000 distinct CDR3 sequences, with roughly 25% observed a single time. The data were also submitted as part of a second study, on T cells of mothers and their children.

Sequencing input: blood. All receptors derive from a boy younger than 18 in good health.

This clonotype showed up just a few times. The rearrangement links TRBV29-1 to TRBJ2-7; D not resolved. In germline, CDR1 is SQVTM, CDR2 ANQGSEA. V lost 7 bases, J lost 0 bases, and 10 bases lay in between. The CDR3 sequence is 12 residues long. CDR3 sequence: CSAGDNSYEQYF. DNA for the CDR3: TGCAGCGCCGGAGACAACTCCTACGAGCAGTACTTC.

This clonotype showed up just a few times. The chain combines TRBV20-1 with TRBJ2-1; possibly TRBD2 for D (6 bases). Trimming took off 0 bases at V and 4 bases at J, with 16 bases between the two ends. CDR1 and CDR2 from the germline V gene are DFQATT and SNEGSKA (reference sequence). The CDR3 runs to 16 residues. Written as DNA, the CDR3 is TGCAGTGCTAGAGATTACCGCGGGGATAGATACAATGAGCAGTTCTTC. Encoded protein: CSARDYRGDRYNEQFF.

In this sample, this clonotype turned up a few times. The chain recombines TRBV12-3 or TRBV12-4 with TRBJ2-4; 9 bases are a match to TRBD2. The CDR3 is 14 amino acids. V lost 6 bases to trimming and J lost 10 bases; unmatched junction nucleotides: 10. The CDR3 nucleotides read TGTGCCAGCAGACTCTCTAGCGGGACCTATATTCAGTACTTC. Residues: CASRLSSGTYIQYF.

This clonotype was seen only a few times. The rearrangement uses TRBV29-1 and TRBJ2-2; D remains ambiguous. Deletions cut 4 bases from V and 1 base from J, with 4 bases between. The CDR3 runs 12 residues. Per germline, CDR1 SQVTM and CDR2 ANQGSEA. The CDR3 DNA sequence: TGCAGCGTTGTTGGGAACACCGGGGAGCTGTTTTTT. Translated: CSVVGNTGELFF.

The chain carries TRBV27 and TRBJ1-2; a weak D match, TRBD1 (5 bases). The V gene lost 5 bases and the J gene lost 8 bases, with 21 bases spanning the gap. The CDR3 totals 15 residues. CDR1 MNHEY and CDR2 SMNVEV come from the germline V gene (reference sequence). The CDR3 here is CASSGLGTAGGGYTF. Written as DNA, the CDR3 is TGTGCCAGCAGTGGCCTCGGGACGGCGGGAGGGGGCTACACCTTC.

CDR3 nucleotides: TGTGCCAGCAGTTACTCGGCAGCCAGGGACCCCTACGAGCAGTACTTC. Protein product: CASSYSAARDPYEQYF. The chain carries TRBV6-2 or TRBV6-3 and TRBJ2-1; tentatively, D is TRBD1 or TRBD2 (5 bases each). The end of the DNA is better explained by TRBJ2-7, so the J call may be wrong. The CDR3 is 16 residues long. Germline loops: CDR1 MNHEY, CDR2 SVGEGT.

The chain joins TRBV2 to TRBJ2-5, with D possibly being TRBD2 (5 bases). The germline V gene has CDR1 SNHLY and CDR2 FYNNEI. Trimming left V 7 bases short and J 3 bases short, with 6 bases between. The CDR3 sequence is 11 residues long. DNA for the CDR3: TGTGCCAGCATGGAGGAAGAGACCCAGTACTTC. Residues: CASMEEETQYF. Drawing the rest from reference TRBV2 and TRBJ2-5, the complete variable domain is EPEVTQTPSHQVTQMGQEVILRCVPISNHLYFYWYRQILGQKVEFLVSFYNNEISEKSEIFDDQFSVERPDGSNFTLKIRSTKLEDSAMYFCASMEEETQYFGPGTRLLVL.

The chain links TRBV2 to TRBJ2-5; maybe TRBD2 (6 bases). V shed 8 bases and J shed 13 bases, with 23 bases lying between them. Germline CDR1 is SNHLY and CDR2 is FYNNEI. The CDR3 has 13 amino acids. The CDR3 here is CASLQTRSAGVYF. The CDR3 DNA follows: TGTGCCAGCTTACAGACTAGATCAGCCGGCGTGTACTTC. The complete variable domain, with remaining parts taken from reference TRBV2 and TRBJ2-5, reads EPEVTQTPSHQVTQMGQEVILRCVPISNHLYFYWYRQILGQKVEFLVSFYNNEISEKSEIFDDQFSVERPDGSNFTLKIRSTKLEDSAMYFCASLQTRSAGVYFGPGTRLLVL.

In this sample, this clonotype turned up a few times. CDR3 loop: CASVGIEQFF. CDR3 in DNA: TGTGCCAGCGTAGGGATAGAGCAGTTCTTC. J is TRBJ2-1 and V is TRBV2; D not certain. The CDR3 consists of 10 residues. Deletions cut 8 bases from V and 10 bases from J, with 9 bases between. Per the germline V gene, CDR1 is SNHLY and CDR2 is FYNNEI.

This clonotype was seen only a few times. This chain uses TRBV18 with TRBJ1-1, with no clear D. The V gene's germline CDR1 is KGHSH and CDR2 LQKENI. Trimming took off 2 bases at V and 1 base at J, with 5 bases between the two ends. The CDR3 sequence is 13 residues long. CDR3 nucleotides: TGTGCCAGCTCACCAATTGAGAACACTGAAGCTTTCTTT. Translating it yields CASSPIENTEAFF.

This clonotype has only a few counts. The V gene is TRBV18, the J gene TRBJ2-4, with TRBD1 matching over 7 bases. CDR3 length: 16 amino acids. Germline V gene data show CDR1 as KGHSH and CDR2 as LQKENI. V dropped 4 bases and J dropped 8; count of bases not matched to a gene: 14. CDR3 amino acids: CASSQAGTGARDIQYF. The CDR3 nucleotides read TGTGCCAGCTCACAGGCCGGAACAGGGGCGCGAGACATTCAGTACTTC.

This chain connects TRBV3-1 to TRBJ2-5, with D hard to call. The J call may be in error: the DNA end matches TRBJ2-7 better. In germline, CDR1 is LGHDT, CDR2 YNNKEL (reference sequence). The CDR3 runs 11 residues. The CDR3 loop is CASSQQYEQYF. CDR3 in DNA: TGTGCCAGCAGCCAGCAGTACGAGCAGTACTTC.

This clonotype was seen a handful of times. The genes are TRBV6-5 and TRBJ2-3; 9 nucleotides line up with TRBD2. Looked up from germline, CDR1 is MNHEY and CDR2 is SVGAGI. The CDR3 length is 13 residues. J was trimmed by 4 bases and V by 6 bases; bases with no gene match: 2. CDR3 in amino acids: CASRLAGADTQYF. The DNA for the CDR3 is TGTGCCAGCAGATTAGCGGGGGCAGATACGCAGTATTTT.

The chain links TRBV28 to TRBJ2-2, with 12 bases lining up with TRBD1. CDR1 MDHEN and CDR2 SYDVKM come from the germline V gene. The trim removed 6 bases at V and 4 bases at J, leaving 6 bases unmatched. CDR3 length: 16 residues. Here the CDR3 DNA reads TGTGCCAGCAGGAGCTGGGGACAGGGGGCCACCGGGGAGCTGTTTTTT. Translating it yields CASRSWGQGATGELFF.

V gene TRBV7-2 combines with J gene TRBJ2-3, with D unclear. This CDR3 contains 15 residues. Germline V lookup: CDR1 SGHTA, CDR2 FQGNSA. Trimming removed 5 bases at V and 0 bases at J, with 12 bases between. CDR3 sequence reads: CASSQQTTSTDTQYF. CDR3 in DNA: TGTGCCAGCAGCCAACAGACGACTAGCACAGATACGCAGTATTTT.

This clonotype occurred once. Relative to the germline gene, one junction end is altered; a read error may explain this. V usage is TRBV18 and J usage is TRBJ2-7; D not resolved. This CDR3 region has 13 residues. In germline, CDR1 is KGHSH, CDR2 LQKENI. Written as DNA, the CDR3 is TGTGCCAGCTCACCACAGAGGAACGGAGCCCGGCACTTC. It translates to CASSPQRNGARHF.

The chain combines TRBV4-3 with TRBJ2-7; 9 nucleotides agree with TRBD2. The germline gives CDR1 LGHNA, CDR2 YSLEER. V shed 4 bases and J 7 bases; nucleotides not matched to a gene: 8. This CDR3 has 14 residues. The CDR3 loop reads CASSRVASGVEQYF. The CDR3 region has the DNA TGCGCCAGCAGCCGTGTTGCTAGCGGGGTAGAGCAGTACTTC.

The chain employs TRBV4-3 and TRBJ2-4; D is undetermined. The germline V gene has CDR1 LGHNA and CDR2 YSLEER. The length of the CDR3 is 13 residues. The ends were cut back, 4 bases at V and 9 bases at J, with 13 bases in the middle. The DNA for the CDR3 is TGCGCCAGCAGCCCATCCACCCCAGCCATTCAGTACTTC. Translated, it gives CASSPSTPAIQYF.

The J gene is TRBJ2-3, the V gene TRBV7-2; 12 bases are a match to TRBD2. The CDR3 is 15 residues long. The V gene's germline CDR1 is SGHTA and CDR2 FQGNSA. V was pared by 5 bases and J by 6 bases, with 6 bases of the junction left unmatched. CDR3 nucleotide sequence: TGTGCCAGCAGCATGGGACTAGCGGGCGGGGATACGCAGTATTTT. Translated, it gives CASSMGLAGGDTQYF.

This clonotype was picked up a small number of times. The chain has TRBV6-2 or TRBV6-3 and TRBJ2-1, with 11 bases identical to TRBD2. Per the germline V gene, CDR1 is MNHEY and CDR2 is SVGEGT. The CDR3 runs 16 residues. Trimming removed 6 bases from V and 7 bases from J; junction bases left unmatched: 11. The CDR3 sequence is CASSSGLADLSNEQFF. DNA for the CDR3: TGTGCCAGCAGCTCGGGACTAGCGGATTTGTCGAATGAGCAGTTCTTC.

The chain recombines TRBV11-1 with TRBJ2-5; 8 bases are shared with TRBD2. This CDR3 is 14 amino acids long. With V trimmed by 5 bases and J by 5 bases, 7 bases remained unmatched. Per the germline V gene, CDR1 is SGHAT and CDR2 is FQDESV (reference sequence). CDR3 protein: CASSLRGGIETQYF. The CDR3 coding sequence is TGTGCCAGCAGCCTTCGGGGGGGTATCGAGACCCAGTACTTC. The full variable domain, in which reference TRBV11-1 and TRBJ2-5 provide the parts outside the CDR3, is EAEVAQSPRYKITEKSQAVAFWCDPISGHATLYWYRQILGQGPELLVQFQDESVVDDSQLPKDRFSAERLKGVDSTLKIQPAELGDSAMYLCASSLRGGIETQYFGPGTRLLVL.

This clonotype has only a few counts. The V and J genes are TRBV6-1 and TRBJ2-4; 11 bases agree with TRBD1. Per the germline V gene, CDR1 is MNHNS and CDR2 is SASEGT. The CDR3 sequence is 15 residues long. Trimming removed 5 bases from V and 6 bases from J; junction bases left unmatched: 6. CDR3 sequence reads: CASSISGTGGNIQYF. The DNA for the CDR3 is TGTGCCAGCAGTATCTCCGGGACAGGGGGAAACATTCAGTACTTC.

As to this clonotype: At one of its ends the junction is not consistent with the germline gene, which may arise from a read error. V and J are TRBV6-2 or TRBV6-3 and TRBJ1-2; the match to TRBD1 covers 8 bases. This CDR3 contains 14 residues. Germline CDR1 and CDR2: MNHEY and SVGEGT. The DNA of the CDR3 is TGTGCCAGCAGTTCCCAGGGGGCGAACTATGGCTACGCCTTC. Residues: CASSSQGANYGYAF.

The rearrangement links TRBV15 to TRBJ2-7; 9 bases agree with TRBD1. This CDR3 contains 14 residues. V dropped 4 bases and J dropped 2; count of bases not matched to a gene: 3. CDR1 is LNHNV, CDR2 YYDKDF, per germline (reference sequence). This chain's CDR3 is CATSTRQGAYEQYF. CDR3 nucleotides: TGTGCCACCAGCACTCGACAGGGGGCCTACGAGCAGTACTTC.

This chain connects TRBV12-3 or TRBV12-4 to TRBJ1-5, with TRBD1 matching 9 bases. The CDR3 consists of 13 residues. The junction had 3 bases not matched to a gene; V was cut back by 5 bases and J by 7 bases. The DNA for the CDR3 is TGTGCCAGCAGTATACAGGGGGCGCAGCCCCAGCATTTT. It codes for CASSIQGAQPQHF.

The chain combines TRBV5-5 with TRBJ2-2, with 9 bases lining up with TRBD2. The CDR3 has 17 amino acids. With 6 bases clipped from V and 4 bases from J, the junction kept 13 bases outside the gene matches. Germline V gene sequence: CDR1 SGHKS, CDR2 YYEKEE (reference sequence). Written as DNA, the CDR3 is TGTGCCAGCAAACGTGGACTAGCGCCCGAGGGCACCGGGGAGCTGTTTTTT. Residues: CASKRGLAPEGTGELFF.

The chain combines TRBV6-5 with TRBJ2-1; D is tentatively TRBD1 or TRBD2 (5 bases each). CDR3 length: 16 amino acids. Germline V gene data show CDR1 as MNHEY and CDR2 as SVGAGI. Trimming shortened V by 4 bases and J by 5 bases, and 18 bases separated the two germline ends. This CDR3 is CASSSWGGGIHNEQFF. CDR3 DNA sequence: TGTGCCAGCAGTTCGTGGGGTGGGGGAATACACAATGAGCAGTTCTTC.

The gene calls are TRBV9 and TRBJ1-2; tentative D call: TRBD1 (5 bases). The germline V gene encodes CDR1 SGDLS and CDR2 YYNGEE. Trimming cost V 0 bases and J 4 bases, with 16 bases left between them. The CDR3 extends over 16 amino acids. In DNA form, the CDR3 reads TGTGCCAGCAGCGTAGACGGAACCGGGGCCGTCTATGGCTACACCTTC. As protein: CASSVDGTGAVYGYTF.